The rows below give T cell receptor beta chains drawn from one sample of a study of OX40 agonist ivuxolimab in advanced cancers. Some clones are missing from TCRdb's copy, which holds only in-frame ones; the method was immunoSEQ multiplex PCR. This table holds around 70,000 clones, roughly 87% found once. The sample was CD4+ or CD8+ T cells sorted from blood, taken in a trial of the OX40 agonist ivuxolimab. The receptors originated from an adult with an advanced solid tumor such as melanoma, head and neck, liver or kidney cancer. Each CDR3 is given with its conserved first and last residue. The order of the fields is J gene, V gene, CDR3 length, clone size, D gene, CDR3 DNA, CDR3 protein. A D gene is named only where the DNA matches it firmly. Size is omitted from some rows. Given values are once, few, many or a class for expanded clones.

J: TRBJ2-7
V: TRBV6-1
length: 11
size: NA
D: NA
DNA: TGTGCCAGCAGTGCAAGCTACGAGCAGTACTTC
CDR3: CASSASYEQYF

J: TRBJ2-5
V: TRBV5-1
length: 13
size: NA
D: NA
DNA: TGCGCCAGCAGCCCTTTAACAGAAGAGACCCAGTACTTC
CDR3: CASSPLTEETQYF

J: TRBJ2-7
V: TRBV6-1
length: 17
size: NA
D: TRBD1
DNA: TGTGCCAGCAGTGAACGGGGAGGGACAGGGAGCTCCTACGAGCAGTACTTC
CDR3: CASSERGGTGSSYEQYF

J: TRBJ2-1
V: TRBV5-1
length: 19
size: NA
D: TRBD1
DNA: TGCGCCAGCAGCTTTTTCCAAAAACCGGGACAGGGGGCGAACAATGAGCAGTTCTTC
CDR3: CASSFFQKPGQGANNEQFF

J: TRBJ1-6
V: TRBV10-1
length: 13
size: once
D: NA
DNA: TGCGCCAGCGGGACCCAGGCGGGTTCACCCCTCCACTTT
CDR3: CASGTQAGSPLHF

J: TRBJ2-5
V: TRBV9
length: 15
size: NA
D: TRBD1
DNA: TGTGCCAGCAGCGTAGCTGGGACAGGGGAGGAGACCCAGTACTTC
CDR3: CASSVAGTGEETQYF

J: TRBJ2-2
V: TRBV18
length: 17
size: NA
D: TRBD1
DNA: TGTGCCAGCTCATTCTACCCGGGACAGGGTCAAACCGGGGAGCTGTTTTTT
CDR3: CASSFYPGQGQTGELFF

J: TRBJ1-3
V: TRBV28
length: 16
size: NA
D: NA
DNA: TGTGCCAGCAGTTTGTTCGATACCTACTCTGGAAACACCATATATTTT
CDR3: CASSLFDTYSGNTIYF

J: TRBJ1-1
V: TRBV27
length: 16
size: few
D: NA
DNA: TGTGCCAGCAGTTTCTTCCCGGAAGGGGCGAACACTGAAGCTTTCTTT
CDR3: CASSFFPEGANTEAFF

J: TRBJ2-7
V: TRBV4-1
length: 14
size: few
D: NA
DNA: TGCGCCAGCAGGGCAACCGGGAAGCCCTACGAGCAGTACTTC
CDR3: CASRATGKPYEQYF

J: TRBJ1-4
V: TRBV28
length: 15
size: NA
D: NA
DNA: TGTGCCAGCAGCCGTACAGGGCTCCCTAATGAAAAACTGTTTTTT
CDR3: CASSRTGLPNEKLFF

J: TRBJ2-7
V: TRBV20-1
length: 11
size: NA
D: NA
DNA: TGCAGTGCTCGTGGACCGGTCGAGCAGTACTTC
CDR3: CSARGPVEQYF

J: TRBJ1-5
V: TRBV5-1
length: 18
size: NA
D: TRBD1
DNA: TGCGCCAGCAGTCGTGTGACAGGGGGCTTTTCGCTCTATCAGCCCCAGCATTTT
CDR3: CASSRVTGGFSLYQPQHF

J: TRBJ2-5
V: TRBV28
length: 14
size: NA
D: NA
DNA: TGTGCCAGCAGTTTATACAGGGCTGGCGAGACCCAGTACTTC
CDR3: CASSLYRAGETQYF

J: TRBJ2-3
V: TRBV11-2
length: 15
size: few
D: TRBD2
DNA: TGTGCCAGCAAAAGACTAGCGGGGGGACCAAATACGCAGTATTTT
CDR3: CASKRLAGGPNTQYF

J: TRBJ1-2
V: TRBV28
length: 14
size: NA
D: NA
DNA: TGTGCCAGCAGGAATGCCGCGTTCTTCTATGGCTACACCTTC
CDR3: CASRNAAFFYGYTF

J: TRBJ2-7
V: TRBV2
length: 19
size: once
D: TRBD2
DNA: TGTGCCAGCAGTGCGGCCCGGACTAGCGGAATCCCTTTCGACTACGAGCAGTACTTC
CDR3: CASSAARTSGIPFDYEQYF